This is a list of T cell receptor beta chains from one sample in a study of blood T cell repertoires in COVID-19. Sequencing was performed with immunoSEQ multiplex PCR; in TCRdb, only in-frame clones are kept and a portion is missing. The profile shows more than 150,000 clones, about 84% of them singletons. Input material: peripheral blood. The receptors originated from a human donor in a cohort sampled during active COVID-19. The CDR3 runs from the conserved cysteine through the conserved F or W. D genes are given only for firm matches. Only part of the rows carry a size: once, few, many, or a class if the clone is expanded.

CDR3nt,CDR3aa,v_gene,j_gene,abundance,d_gene
TGTGCCAGCAGAGACGGGGGTAGCACAGATACGCAGTATTTT,CASRDGGSTDTQYF,TRBV4-2,TRBJ2-3,-,-
TGTGCCACCAGCAGAGATCGGGGGATGAGGGATGAAGCTTTCTTT,CATSRDRGMRDEAFF,TRBV15,TRBJ1-1,once,-
TGTGCCAGCAGTAGCTTTGTAAATTCACCCCTCCACTTT,CASSSFVNSPLHF,TRBV2,TRBJ1-6,-,-
TGTGCCAGCAGTGAAGTACCAGGGATTGGCTACACCTTC,CASSEVPGIGYTF,TRBV6-1,TRBJ1-2,-,-
TGTGCCAGCCAGCGGGCGCCTGCCCACGAGCAGTACTTC,CASQRAPAHEQYF,TRBV11-2,TRBJ2-7,-,-
TGTGCCAGCAGCAACCGGGACACCACCGAGCAGTTCTTC,CASSNRDTTEQFF,TRBV2,TRBJ2-1,-,-
TGTGCCAGCAGCCGAACAGGGGACACCGGGAAACTGTTTTTT,CASSRTGDTGKLFF,TRBV11-2,TRBJ1-4,once,TRBD1
TGTGCCAGCAGTTTATGGGGGCCCTCCAAAAACATTCAGTACTTC,CASSLWGPSKNIQYF,TRBV27,TRBJ2-4,-,-
TGTGCCAGTAGTAGAGCCGGGACAGGGGGTAATGAAAAACTGTTTTTT,CASSRAGTGGNEKLFF,TRBV19,TRBJ1-4,-,TRBD1
TGTGCCAGCGCCGCGGGGCGGGGAACTGAAGCTTTCTTT,CASAAGRGTEAFF,TRBV13,TRBJ1-1,-,-
TGTGCCAGCAGTCGACTTGTGGATACGCAGTATTTT,CASSRLVDTQYF,TRBV6-5,TRBJ2-3,-,-
TGTGCCAGCAGCCAATTCAGGTGGAACTATGGCTACACCTTC,CASSQFRWNYGYTF,TRBV3-1/TRBV3-2,TRBJ1-2,-,-
TGTGCCAGCAGTCGCCCCGGACCGACAGGGGTATACAATGAGCAGTTCTTC,CASSRPGPTGVYNEQFF,TRBV27,TRBJ2-1,-,TRBD1
TGTGCCAGCAGTGATGACAACGTGAACACTGAAGCTTTCTTT,CASSDDNVNTEAFF,TRBV2,TRBJ1-1,-,-
TGCGCCAGCAGCTACGATAAAAGAGGGATTCAGTACTTC,CASSYDKRGIQYF,TRBV10-1,TRBJ2-4,-,-
TGTGCCAGCAGTCTCCCGTTAACAGGGACTAATGAAAAACTGTTTTTT,CASSLPLTGTNEKLFF,TRBV6-6,TRBJ1-4,-,-
TGTGCCACCAGTGCGAGGGGGCGGTGGGGAAGCAATCAGCCCCAGCATTTT,CATSARGRWGSNQPQHF,TRBV24-1,TRBJ1-5,-,TRBD1
TGTGCCAGCAGTCCACTTCGTCCGGGGGGCACAGATACGCAGTATTTT,CASSPLRPGGTDTQYF,TRBV6-6,TRBJ2-3,-,-
TGTGCCAGCCCCCAAACAGGGCTTAGGGTCTATGGCTACACCTTC,CASPQTGLRVYGYTF,TRBV21-1,TRBJ1-2,-,-
TGTGCCAGCAGCGTAGGCGGGCAGGGGAAAGGCTACACCTTC,CASSVGGQGKGYTF,TRBV9,TRBJ1-2,-,-
TGTGCCAGCAGCCAAGACTCCCTAGCGGGTTACCAAGAGACCCAGTACTTC,CASSQDSLAGYQETQYF,TRBV3-1/TRBV3-2,TRBJ2-5,-,TRBD2
TGTGCCAGCAGCTTAGGACCTCGAGGCACTGAAGCTTTCTTT,CASSLGPRGTEAFF,TRBV13,TRBJ1-1,-,-
TGTGCCAGCAGCGGCCATCCGGGACAGGGTTCCACTGAAGCTTTCTTT,CASSGHPGQGSTEAFF,TRBV7-8,TRBJ1-1,-,TRBD1
TGTGCCAGCAGCTTAGCGCGGTACAATGAGCAGTTCTTC,CASSLARYNEQFF,TRBV7-2,TRBJ2-1,-,-
TGTGCCAGCAGCTTGGGTGAGCAACAGAGTAAAGGGCAGTACTTC,CASSLGEQQSKGQYF,TRBV5-6,TRBJ2-7,-,-
TGTGCCACCAGCAGGCAACTAGCGGGGGGAGATACGCAGTATTTT,CATSRQLAGGDTQYF,TRBV15,TRBJ2-3,-,TRBD2
TGCGCCAGCAGCTTGGGGGGCCGGGAGCAGTTCTTC,CASSLGGREQFF,TRBV5-1,TRBJ2-1,-,-
TGTGCCAGCACCACACAGGGTCAAGAGACCCAGTACTTC,CASTTQGQETQYF,TRBV7-9,TRBJ2-5,-,-
TGTGCCAGCAGTTCTCCGGGACAGGGTATCTATGAGCAGTTCTTC,CASSSPGQGIYEQFF,TRBV25-1,TRBJ2-1,-,TRBD1
TGTGCCAGCAGCGTAGGAGCAGGAAATTATGAAAAACTGTTTTTT,CASSVGAGNYEKLFF,TRBV9,TRBJ1-4,-,-
TGTGCCAGCTCACCTGAACAGGGCTCTGAAGCTTTCTTT,CASSPEQGSEAFF,TRBV18,TRBJ1-1,-,-
TGTGCCAGTAGTATAGCTGACAGACAACTGGGGCATGGCTACACCTTC,CASSIADRQLGHGYTF,TRBV19,TRBJ1-2,-,-
TGCGCCAGCAGCTTAGGACAGGGTGCCTACGAGCAGTACTTC,CASSLGQGAYEQYF,TRBV5-1,TRBJ2-7,-,TRBD1
TGTGCCAGCAGTGAACCCGGGTACGAGCAGTACTTC,CASSEPGYEQYF,TRBV6-1,TRBJ2-7,-,-
TGTGCCAGCAGCCTAGGAAGTCAGGGTCCCTATGGCTACACCTTC,CASSLGSQGPYGYTF,TRBV3-1/TRBV3-2,TRBJ1-2,-,-
TGTGCCAGCAGCGTAGGGGCGGGACGCGATAATGAAAAACTGTTTTTT,CASSVGAGRDNEKLFF,TRBV9,TRBJ1-4,-,-
TGTGCCAGCAGTTCCCCAATAGCGGGGGTGGAGTACGAGCAGTACTTC,CASSSPIAGVEYEQYF,TRBV6-6,TRBJ2-7,once,TRBD2
TGTGCCAGCAGCCCAGGGGAATTATTCTACGAGCAGTACTTC,CASSPGELFYEQYF,TRBV5-5,TRBJ2-7,-,-
TGTGTCAGAAGGGGACTAGCGGAACGCACAGATACGCAGTATTTT,CVRRGLAERTDTQYF,TRBV7-5,TRBJ2-3,-,-
TGTGCCAGCAGCTTGGGTATACTAATCCCGGGCTACGAGCAGTACTTC,CASSLGILIPGYEQYF,TRBV5-6,TRBJ2-7,-,-
TGTGCCAGTGCTAAAAGGACAGGGGATAGCAATCAGCCCCAGCATTTT,CASAKRTGDSNQPQHF,TRBV19,TRBJ1-5,-,TRBD1
TGTGCCAGCAGCTGGACAGGGGCCTACGAGCAGTACTTC,CASSWTGAYEQYF,TRBV6-5,TRBJ2-7,-,TRBD1
TGTGCCAGCAGCGCGCGGGGGACTGAAGCTTTCTTT,CASSARGTEAFF,TRBV7-9,TRBJ1-1,-,-
TGTGCCGGCGGGACGCGGACTAGCGGGGGTACAGATACGCAGTATTTT,CAGGTRTSGGTDTQYF,TRBV2,TRBJ2-3,-,TRBD2
TGTGCCATTTGGGAGGGGGAACTGTTTTTT,CAIWEGELFF,TRBV6-5,TRBJ1-4,-,-
TGTGCCAGCAGCCAAGGGGCGGGACAGACGATGTTCAACTATGGCTACACCTTC,CASSQGAGQTMFNYGYTF,TRBV4-2,TRBJ1-2,-,TRBD1
TGTGCCAGCAACACAATGGGGAGCGGTTACGAGCAGTACTTC,CASNTMGSGYEQYF,TRBV3-1/TRBV3-2,TRBJ2-7,-,-
TGTGCCATCAGTCAGGACAGGGGGCGCATCAACTATGGCTACACCTTC,CAISQDRGRINYGYTF,TRBV10-3,TRBJ1-2,-,TRBD1